Following are 25 T cell receptor beta chains from one sample sequenced in a study of CD4 T cells in relation to SARS-CoV-2 and coronaviruses. Before the COVID-19 pandemic, during about 2011-2019, CD4+ T cells were taken from unexposed donors. This table comes from immunoSEQ multiplex PCR, and its TCRdb copy is limited to in-frame clones, with some not included. The sample carries 50,000 to 70,000 clones, around 86% recorded once. What was sequenced was memory CD4+ T cells from PBMCs. These receptor sequences come from a human donor in good health.

The rearrangement uses TRBV7-9 and TRBJ1-1; D unclear. Germline loops: CDR1 SEHNR, CDR2 FQNEAQ (reference sequence). The CDR3 covers 16 residues. With 2 bases removed from V and 0 bases from J, the gap between germline ends came to 13 bases. CDR3 sequence reads: CASSLRPDSMNTEAFF. The DNA for the CDR3 is TGTGCCAGCAGCTTAAGACCCGATAGCATGAACACTGAAGCTTTCTTT.

This clone was detected once. The V and J genes are TRBV27 and TRBJ2-3; D gene uncertain. This CDR3 is 13 amino acids long. The V gene lost 2 bases and the J gene lost 6 bases, with 9 bases spanning the gap. CDR1 MNHEY and CDR2 SMNVEV come from the germline V gene (reference sequence). The CDR3 is CASSLTYPDTQYF. The CDR3 coding sequence is TGTGCCAGCAGTTTAACTTACCCGGATACGCAGTATTTT.

CDR3 in DNA: TGTGCCAGCAGTCTCTCGGGGGGGCCCCAGCATTTT. Translated: CASSLSGGPQHF. V gene TRBV6-6 combines with J gene TRBJ1-5; perhaps TRBD1 as D (5 bases). Germline V gene data show CDR1 as MNHNY and CDR2 as SVGAGI (reference sequence). The CDR3 is 12 residues long. V lost 5 bases to trimming and J lost 9 bases, with 11 bases between them.

In its sample, this clone was seen once. The J gene is TRBJ1-3, the V gene TRBV21-1; the table's TRBD1 call for D was not verified on the DNA. TRBV21-1 is a known pseudogene. The CDR3 extends over 17 amino acids. CDR3 residues: CASSTKKGPGSGNTIYF. DNA of the CDR3: TGTGCCAGCAGCACTAAAAAGGGTCCAGGGTCTGGAAACACCATATATTTT.

This rearrangement joins TRBV9 to TRBJ2-2, with TRBD2 as a possible D gene (7 bases). The CDR3 loop spans 16 amino acids. Trimming took off 4 bases at V and 9 bases at J, with 22 bases between the two ends. Germline V lookup: CDR1 SGDLS, CDR2 YYNGEE. The CDR3 is CASSYPVGGGLRELFF. The CDR3 DNA sequence: TGTGCCAGCAGCTATCCGGTAGGCGGGGGCCTCCGGGAGCTGTTTTTT. Supplemented by reference TRBV9 and TRBJ2-2, the full variable domain reads DSGVTQTPKHLITATGQRVTLRCSPRSGDLSVYWYQQSLDQGLQFLIQYYNGEERAKGNILERFSAQQFPDLHSELNLSSLELGDSALYFCASSYPVGGGLRELFFGEGSRLTVL.

The CDR3 spells CASSPTDSRTEKLFF. The CDR3 DNA is TGTGCCAGCAGCCCTACGGACTCCAGGACTGAAAAACTGTTTTTT. This sequence joins TRBV7-2 and TRBJ1-4; D is undetermined. The V gene's germline CDR1 is SGHTA and CDR2 FQGNSA. V dropped 5 bases and J dropped 7 bases, with 17 bases sitting between them. The CDR3 extends over 15 amino acids.

This clone was observed a single time. The J gene is TRBJ1-4, the V gene TRBV3-1 (or the pseudogene TRBV3-2); 8 bases align to TRBD1. This CDR3 spans 16 amino acids. After removal of 1 base from V and 4 bases from J, the junction contained 5 bases not matched to a gene. Germline V gene lookup returns CDR1 LGHDT and CDR2 YNNKEL (reference sequence). The CDR3, as DNA: TGTGCCAGCAGCCAAGTCCTCGGACAGGGTAATGAAAAACTGTTTTTT. Protein sequence: CASSQVLGQGNEKLFF.

J is TRBJ1-5 and V is TRBV10-2; D is undetermined. The CDR3 length is 13 residues. V was cut by 0 bases and J by 7 bases, with 7 bases left in between. Germline V gene data show CDR1 as WSHSY and CDR2 as SAAADI. CDR3 nucleotide sequence: TGCGCCAGCAGTGAGTCGACTCCACAGCCCCAGCATTTT. This gives the protein CASSESTPQPQHF.

The chain joins TRBV27 to TRBJ1-2, with a possible D match to TRBD1 (6 bases). Germline assignment: CDR1 MNHEY and CDR2 SMNVEV (reference sequence). V lost 1 base to trimming and J lost 7 bases, with 22 bases between them. The CDR3 spans 17 residues. The CDR3 nucleotides read TGTGCCAGCAGTTTATTCGGGCCGGGGGGCCCCTTGTTTGGCTACACCTTC. Translating it yields CASSLFGPGGPLFGYTF.

The V call is TRBV5-6, the J call TRBJ2-7; TRBD2 matches 9 bases. The germline V gene has CDR1 SGHDT and CDR2 YYEEEE. J gave up 0 bases and V 2 bases, and 12 bases lay outside the gene matches. The CDR3 covers 18 residues. The CDR3 reads CASSFGAGGRLYSYEQYF. The CDR3 DNA reads TGTGCCAGCAGCTTCGGCGCGGGGGGGCGTTTATACTCCTACGAGCAGTACTTC.

This chain joins TRBV4-2 and TRBJ2-1, with a weak D call TRBD1 (6 bases). V was shortened by 3 bases and J by 10 bases, with 16 bases between the two germline ends. CDR1 LGHNA and CDR2 YNFKEQ come from the germline V gene. The CDR3 sequence is 14 residues long. CDR3 residues: CASSQPHRAGEQFF. CDR3 bases: TGTGCCAGCAGCCAGCCACACAGGGCTGGCGAGCAGTTCTTC.

The CDR3 nucleotides read TGTGCCAGCAGCTTGCAGGGGACCACTGAAGCTTTCTTT. This codes for CASSLQGTTEAFF. The rearrangement links TRBV11-3 to TRBJ1-1; a weak D match, TRBD1 (6 bases). The CDR3 extends over 13 amino acids. Trimming stripped 3 bases from V and 4 bases from J, with 9 bases between. Germline CDR1 SGHNT, CDR2 YENEEA.

V and J are TRBV6-2 or TRBV6-3 and TRBJ2-7; D may be TRBD2 (5 bases). Trimming cost V 6 bases and J 6 bases, with 15 bases left between them. From germline, CDR1 is MNHEY and CDR2 SVGEGT. This CDR3 has 13 residues. The CDR3 spells CASSSRTPGEQYF. The CDR3 nucleotides read TGTGCCAGCAGCTCCCGGACTCCAGGCGAGCAGTACTTC.

The CDR3, as DNA: TGCGCCAGCAGCGAACCGGGACTAGCGGGTTCCGGGGAGCTGTTTTTT. This codes for CASSEPGLAGSGELFF. The genes are TRBV5-1 and TRBJ2-2; TRBD2 aligns across 12 bases. CDR3 length: 16 amino acids. The ends lost 4 bases at V and 6 bases at J; junction bases unmatched: 7. Germline lookup yields CDR1 SGHRS and CDR2 YFSETQ.

CDR3 in DNA: TGTGCCAGCAGCTTAGGAGAGACGGGGGGCCCCCAAGAGACCCAGTACTTC. Residues: CASSLGETGGPQETQYF. This sequence joins TRBV7-2 and TRBJ2-5; TRBD2 might be the D (7 bases). Trimming pared 1 base from V and 1 base from J, leaving 16 bases between. The CDR3 extends over 17 amino acids. CDR1 and CDR2 from the germline V gene are SGHTA and FQGNSA.

This clone is a singleton in its sample. The chain couples TRBV5-1 to TRBJ2-1, with 9 bases fitting TRBD2. Germline lookup yields CDR1 SGHRS and CDR2 YFSETQ. Unmatched junction bases numbered 9, after V lost 0 bases and J lost 8 bases. The CDR3 has 16 residues. The CDR3 sequence: CASSLGSSGGWDEQFF. As DNA, the CDR3 is TGCGCCAGCAGCTTGGGTTCCAGCGGGGGGTGGGATGAGCAGTTCTTC.

J is TRBJ1-2 and V is TRBV28; TRBD1 aligns across 9 bases. The V gene end was trimmed by 3 bases and the J gene end by 2 bases; junction bases not matched to a gene: 4. This CDR3 spans 15 amino acids. Germline lookup yields CDR1 MDHEN and CDR2 SYDVKM. The CDR3 sequence: CASSFPGQGNYGYTF. CDR3 bases: TGTGCCAGCAGTTTTCCGGGACAGGGAAACTATGGCTACACCTTC.

The rearrangement joins TRBV19 to TRBJ1-6; a possible D gene is TRBD1 (6 bases). V was cut by 6 bases and J by 10 bases, with 16 bases left in between. The germline V gene has CDR1 LNHDA and CDR2 SQIVND (reference sequence). The CDR3 has 14 residues. The CDR3 coding sequence is TGTGCCAGTAGCACCTACAGGGTTGGCTCACCCCTCCACTTT. Protein sequence: CASSTYRVGSPLHF.

V is TRBV28 and J is TRBJ1-2; no definite D call. The CDR3 length is 13 residues. The ends were cut back, 2 bases at V and 8 bases at J, with 12 bases in the middle. Germline lookup yields CDR1 MDHEN and CDR2 SYDVKM. The CDR3, as DNA: TGTGCCAGCAGTTTAGAGGAGATGCGGGGCTACACCTTC. Translation: CASSLEEMRGYTF.

J is TRBJ2-2 and V is TRBV29-1; D call uncertain. CDR3 length: 13 residues. Trimming left V 5 bases short and J 5 bases short, with 12 bases between. Germline CDR1 reads SQVTM; CDR2 reads ANQGSEA. The DNA of the CDR3 is TGCAGCGTTTCTTGGTATTCTACCGGGGAGCTGTTTTTT. It codes for CSVSWYSTGELFF.

The rearrangement uses TRBV5-1 and TRBJ2-1, with TRBD2 matching 11 bases. Germline loops: CDR1 SGHRS, CDR2 YFSETQ. CDR3 length: 16 residues. V trimming: 4 bases; J trimming: 3 bases; junction bases outside the gene matches: 6. The CDR3 protein is CASSIIAGGSYNEQFF. In nucleotides, the CDR3 is TGCGCCAGCAGCATTATAGCGGGAGGGAGCTACAATGAGCAGTTCTTC.

The chain carries TRBV18 and TRBJ1-1, with D tentatively TRBD1 (6 bases). V lost 4 bases, J lost 4 bases, and 19 bases lay in between. Germline V gene data show CDR1 as KGHSH and CDR2 as LQKENI. The CDR3 runs 16 residues. The CDR3: CASSLDPGGGVTEAFF. DNA of the CDR3: TGTGCCAGCTCACTCGACCCGGGGGGCGGAGTCACTGAAGCTTTCTTT.

V gene TRBV5-6 combines with J gene TRBJ2-3; 13 bases map to TRBD2. With V trimmed by 2 bases and J by 4 bases, 7 bases remained unmatched. This CDR3 has 17 amino acids. Per germline, CDR1 SGHDT and CDR2 YYEEEE. The CDR3 sequence is CASSLTPGLAGADTQYF. The CDR3 DNA sequence: TGTGCCAGCAGCTTAACCCCCGGACTAGCGGGGGCAGATACGCAGTATTTT.

V and J are TRBV28 and TRBJ2-3, with 7 bases fitting TRBD2. After removal of 4 bases from V and 0 bases from J, the junction contained 7 bases not matched to a gene. There are 16 residues in the CDR3. CDR1 is MDHEN and CDR2 is SYDVKM in the germline V gene. CDR3 region: CASSSQLAISTDTQYF. CDR3 sequence (DNA): TGTGCCAGCAGTTCCCAACTAGCGATAAGCACAGATACGCAGTATTTT.

This rearrangement joins TRBV20-1 to TRBJ1-3; D unresolved. The germline V and J ends were trimmed by 0 bases and 8 bases, with 5 bases remaining between them. Germline V gene lookup returns CDR1 DFQATT and CDR2 SNEGSKA (reference sequence). The CDR3 is 11 amino acids. Here the CDR3 DNA reads TGCAGTGCTAGAGATTCGTACACCATATATTTT. This codes for CSARDSYTIYF.